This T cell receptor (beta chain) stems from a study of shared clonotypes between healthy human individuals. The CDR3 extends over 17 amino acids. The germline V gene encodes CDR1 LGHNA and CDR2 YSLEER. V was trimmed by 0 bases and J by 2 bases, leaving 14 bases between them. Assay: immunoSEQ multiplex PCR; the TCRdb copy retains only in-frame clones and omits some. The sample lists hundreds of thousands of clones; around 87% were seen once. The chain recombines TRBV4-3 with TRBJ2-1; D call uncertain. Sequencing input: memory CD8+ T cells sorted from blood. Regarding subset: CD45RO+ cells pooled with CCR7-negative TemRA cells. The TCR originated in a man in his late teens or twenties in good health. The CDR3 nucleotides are TGCGCCAGCAGCCAAGATGCGAAATGGGCTCCCTACAATGAGCAGTTCTTC. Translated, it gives CASSQDAKWAPYNEQFF.